The present T cell receptor (beta chain) was sequenced within a study of T cells in Graves' hyperthyroidism and ophthalmopathy. Template material for amplifying TCR beta CDR3 regions consisted of RNA transcripts. First-round RT-PCR with HTBI primers amplified the TCR CDR3 region. TCRdb called the multiplex PCR reads again in MiXCR, with one record for every CDR3 protein. The sample contains more than 500,000 distinct CDR3 sequences, about 16% of which appear only once. This clonotype was observed a handful of times. This sequence originates from a woman younger than 45 with Graves' ophthalmopathy. Sequenced input: blood.

CDR3 bases: TGTGCCAGCAGCCATAGCGGGAGAGGATACGAGCAGTACTTC. Its translation is CASSHSGRGYEQYF. The J gene is TRBJ2-7, the V gene TRBV7-9, with 9 bases aligning to TRBD2. This CDR3 is 14 amino acids long. In germline, CDR1 is SEHNR, CDR2 FQNEAQ (reference sequence). V lost 5 bases, J lost 4 bases, and 6 bases stayed unmatched. The whole variable domain, remainder taken from reference TRBV7-9 and TRBJ2-7, is DTGVSQNPRHKITKRGQNVTFRCDPISEHNRLYWYRQTLGQGPEFLTYFQNEAQLEKSRLLSDRFSAERPKGSFSTLEIQRTEQGDSAMYLCASSHSGRGYEQYFGPGTRLTVT.